The 8 T cell receptor beta chains reported below all come from one sample, sequenced in a study of control samples from healthy donors and cancer patients. This table comes from immunoSEQ multiplex PCR, and its TCRdb copy is limited to in-frame clones, with some not included. Counted here are about 180,000 clones, approximately 91% occurring once; the ten biggest clones make up 2%. Sequenced input: blood. These receptors all stem from a woman aged 40 to 55 in good health.

The genes are TRBV19 and TRBJ1-2; no reliable D call. The CDR3 spans 17 residues. CDR1 and CDR2 (germline): LNHDA, SQIVND (reference sequence). Trimming cost V 1 base and J 6 bases, with 21 bases left between them. The CDR3 nucleotides are TGTGCCAGTAGTATAGGTCCCCCGGCCAGGACGGAGGATGGCTACACCTTC. Its protein product is CASSIGPPARTEDGYTF.

The chain recombines TRBV4-1 with TRBJ1-1; D is possibly TRBD1 (5 bases). V was clipped by 0 bases and J by 7 bases, with 12 bases between them. Looked up from germline, CDR1 is MGHRA and CDR2 is YSYEKL. The CDR3 is made up of 14 amino acids. This CDR3 reads CASSQEGGAVEAFF. In DNA, the CDR3 is TGCGCCAGCAGCCAAGAGGGCGGGGCGGTTGAAGCTTTCTTT.

The chain combines TRBV2 with TRBJ1-2, with a tentative D call TRBD1 (6 bases). The V end lost 6 bases, the J end lost 4 bases, and 12 bases lay between the germline ends. The CDR3 contains 13 residues. The germline V gene has CDR1 SNHLY and CDR2 FYNNEI. CDR3 loop: CASSTQGPYGYTF. The DNA of the CDR3 is TGTGCCAGCAGCACACAGGGTCCCTATGGCTACACCTTC.

V usage is TRBV5-6 and J usage is TRBJ1-1; D not resolved. The CDR3 is 16 amino acids. CDR1 and CDR2 (germline): SGHDT, YYEEEE. V dropped 3 bases and J dropped 7 bases, with 22 bases sitting between them. The DNA of the CDR3 is TGTGCCAGCAGCTCCCGCCGGGTCCTCCCGAATAATGAAGCTTTCTTT. It yields the protein CASSSRRVLPNNEAFF.

V gene TRBV19 combines with J gene TRBJ1-2, with D hard to call. V lost 5 bases and J 4 bases, leaving 11 bases between the germline ends. Germline lookup yields CDR1 LNHDA and CDR2 SQIVND (reference sequence). This CDR3 comprises 13 residues. CDR3 nucleotide sequence: TGTGCCAGTAGTGAAGATCGAATCTATGGCTACACCTTC. This encodes CASSEDRIYGYTF.

The J gene is TRBJ1-2, the V gene TRBV4-2; D gene ambiguous. This CDR3 has 15 residues. The ends were cut back, 0 bases at V and 4 bases at J, with 12 bases in the middle. From germline, CDR1 is LGHNA and CDR2 YNFKEQ. CDR3 in DNA: TGTGCCAGCAGCCAAGATCGGGCGGTGCTCTATGGCTACACCTTC. Its protein is CASSQDRAVLYGYTF.

The V and J genes are TRBV9 and TRBJ1-2; D remains ambiguous. The CDR3 runs to 15 residues. The V end lost 0 bases, the J end lost 7 bases, and 16 bases lay between the germline ends. Germline CDR1 and CDR2: SGDLS and YYNGEE. For the CDR3, the DNA is TGTGCCAGCAGCGTAGACCCAGCGGGGAAGGGTGGCTACACCTTC. As protein: CASSVDPAGKGGYTF.

The V call is TRBV10-2, the J call TRBJ2-7; TRBD2 might be the D (5 bases). In germline, CDR1 is WSHSY, CDR2 SAAADI. The CDR3 is made up of 15 amino acids. Trimming removed 5 bases from V and 3 bases from J, with 17 bases in between. Written as DNA, the CDR3 is TGCGCCAGCAGTCCTCAAGGACTGTCTTACTACGAGCAGTACTTC. Translation gives CASSPQGLSYYEQYF.